This T cell receptor (beta chain) was captured by sequencing in a study of CD8+CD57+ T cells in acquired aplastic anemia. For the study at large: Isolated CD4+ and CD8+ cells, once sorted, yielded DNA averaging approximately 3 ug.

CDR3 and TCR beta VDJ profiling relied on genomic DNA as the template. Each CDR3 protein gets one entry after TCRdb re-called the reads with MiXCR. Among some 200,000 distinct CDR3 sequences, less than 60% were seen once, and the ten largest hold about 20%. Comment on this clonotype: What it binds is not known.

The CDR3 spans 14 residues. Germline V gene lookup returns CDR1 SGDLS and CDR2 YYNGEE. Trimming stripped 0 bases from V and 4 bases from J, with 10 bases between. Study outcomes and limitations: Statistical testing detected no significant gap in CD8+ Simpson's diversity between patients and controls.

The patients chosen for sequencing had shown expansion of CD8+CD57+ cells (detected by flow cytometry). When blood sampling took place, the patients had received no therapy. The chain combines TRBV9 with TRBJ1-2; possible D gene TRBD1, 5 bases. Sequencing input: sorted CD4+, CD8+, or CD8+CD57+ T cells (not recorded which) from PBMCs. The sequence came from a human donor with aplastic anemia. The CDR3 region has the DNA TGTGCCAGCAGCGTAGGACAGAGGGGCTATGGCTACACCTTC. Its protein product is CASSVGQRGYGYTF.